This is a list of T cell receptor beta chains from one sample in a study of cytomegalovirus exposure and HLA in healthy donors. Sequencing was performed with immunoSEQ multiplex PCR; in TCRdb, only in-frame clones are kept and a portion is missing. The specimen's table records just over 150,000 clones. Specimen: PBMCs. The receptors shown here come from a man aged 25-45 years in good health and CMV-seronegative. The CDR3 runs from the conserved cysteine through the conserved F or W. D genes are given only for firm matches.

V gene	J gene	D gene	CDR3 DNA	CDR3 protein
TRBV4-2	TRBJ1-2	TRBD1	TGTGCCAGCAGCCAGCCTACGGGACAGGCCTATGGCTACACCTTC	CASSQPTGQAYGYTF
TRBV7-7	TRBJ2-2	TRBD2	TGTGCCAGCAGACCCGGGACTAGCGGTAACACCGGGGAGCTGTTTTTT	CASRPGTSGNTGELFF
TRBV11-2	TRBJ2-7	TRBD2	TGTGCCAGCAGCTACCGGACTAGCGGGGAAGCCACCGGGGGCGAGCAGTACTTC	CASSYRTSGEATGGEQYF
TRBV19	TRBJ2-7	TRBD2	TGTGCCAGTAGTATTTTGAGCGGGGCATCCTACGAGCAGTACTTC	CASSILSGASYEQYF
TRBV7-3	TRBJ2-1	.	TGTGCCAGCAGCTTGAGGGACAATGAGCAGTTCTTC	CASSLRDNEQFF
TRBV2	TRBJ1-5	TRBD1	TGTGCCAGCAGTGGGGACAGGGAAGGTCAGCCCCAGCATTTT	CASSGDREGQPQHF
TRBV4-1	TRBJ1-6	TRBD1	TGCGCCAGCAGCCAAGAGGAGGGACAGGGTGCCTCACCCCTCCACTTT	CASSQEEGQGASPLHF
TRBV6-5	TRBJ2-7	TRBD2	TGTGCCAGCAGTTACGGTTTAGCGGGAGGATACGAGCAGTACTTC	CASSYGLAGGYEQYF
TRBV6-1	TRBJ1-2	.	TGTGCCGGCTTACAAGGGGCAGGGCTTATCTATGGCTACACCTTC	CAGLQGAGLIYGYTF
TRBV5-4	TRBJ2-1	TRBD1	TGTGCCAGCAGCTGGGCCGGGACAGCCGACAATGAGCAGTTCTTC	CASSWAGTADNEQFF
TRBV27	TRBJ1-3	.	TGTGCCAGCAGTTTCGGGGGGCCAGGAAACACCATATATTTT	CASSFGGPGNTIYF
TRBV6-5	TRBJ2-7	TRBD1	TGTGCCAGCAGCCGGGACAGGGGGCTGTACGAGCAGTACTTC	CASSRDRGLYEQYF
TRBV28	TRBJ2-1	.	TGTGCCAGCAGGCCAGCGGCGGGGTACAATGAGCAGTTCTTC	CASRPAAGYNEQFF
TRBV5-4	TRBJ2-7	.	TGTGCCAGCAGCTCGGGACAAATCGCGAATACCTACGAGCAGTACTTC	CASSSGQIANTYEQYF
TRBV7-6	TRBJ2-3	TRBD2	TGTGCCAGCAGCCCCTCTCAGGGACTAGCGGGCACAGATACGCAGTATTTT	CASSPSQGLAGTDTQYF
TRBV5-1	TRBJ2-1	.	TGCGCCAGCAGCTACAGCGGTGGTTACAATGAGCAGTTCTTC	CASSYSGGYNEQFF